These 16 T cell receptor beta chains share one sample of origin, sequenced in a study of CXCR3-negative and CXCR3-positive naive CD8 T cells. Researchers prepared the TRB cDNA libraries using 5' RACE with UMI labels. TCRdb re-called the 5' RACE reads and gives one entry per CDR3 protein, without DNA. This listing includes approximately 9,700 distinct CDR3 sequences. The sample taken for sequencing was naive CXCR3- CD8+ T cells from blood. Subset: CD45RO-CCR7+CD27+CD95- naive CD8+ T cells lacking CXCR3 (TNR3-). The receptors derive from a human donor in good health. Some clones in this sample may be carry-over from other donors' samples.

This clonotype registers medium-sized by frequency. This chain joins TRBV3-1 and TRBJ2-1; checking the TCRdb D call of TRBD2 is not possible without DNA. This CDR3 comprises 15 residues. Germline CDR1 reads LGHDT; CDR2 reads YNNKEL (reference sequence). CDR3 region: CASSPLVPSYNEQFF.

This chain connects TRBV3-1 to TRBJ2-3; the D gene TCRdb calls, TRBD2, cannot be checked with no DNA. CDR1 and CDR2 (germline): LGHDT, YNNKEL (reference sequence). The CDR3 is made up of 14 amino acids. The CDR3 is CASSQVTSGHTQYF.

Judged by frequency, this clonotype is medium-sized (0.01 to 0.1%). The chain recombines TRBV29-1 with TRBJ2-7. The V gene's germline CDR1 is SQVTM and CDR2 ANQGSEA. The CDR3 has 12 residues. The CDR3 region is CSVDLWGTEQYF.

Judged by frequency, this clonotype is medium-sized. The chain recombines TRBV7-2 with TRBJ2-1; the TCRdb call, TRBD2, lacks DNA for checking. CDR1 is SGHTA and CDR2 is FQGNSA in the germline V gene. This CDR3 has 13 amino acids. The chain's CDR3 is CASSPGLGDEQFF.

The chain joins TRBV6-1 to TRBJ1-5; the D call of TRBD1 rests on TCRdb alone, since no DNA is present to check it. CDR1 is MNHNS, CDR2 SASEGT, per germline. The length of the CDR3 is 15 residues. CDR3: CASSEVQGNNQPQHF.

The chain links TRBV11-2 to TRBJ2-1; TCRdb indicates TRBD2, and absent DNA this call remains unverified. Germline V lookup: CDR1 SGHAT, CDR2 FQNNGV. The CDR3 loop spans 14 amino acids. Here the CDR3 reads CASQTSGSYNEQFF.

By frequency, this clonotype is medium-sized. The chain employs TRBV28 and TRBJ1-2; TCRdb lists TRBD1, though no DNA is available to test this call. Looked up from germline, CDR1 is MDHEN and CDR2 is SYDVKM. This CDR3 comprises 12 residues. The CDR3 is CASSQDRAPSTF.

Measured by frequency, this clonotype is medium-sized. The V gene is TRBV13, the J gene TRBJ1-1; TCRdb picks TRBD1, but there is no DNA to check that call. Germline CDR1 and CDR2: PRHDT and FYEKMQ (reference sequence). This CDR3 is 15 amino acids long. CDR3 sequence reads: CASSLPGGFRRGAFF.

Its frequency marks this clonotype as medium-sized (0.01 to 0.1%). The chain combines TRBV29-1 with TRBJ2-1; checking the TCRdb D call of TRBD1 is not possible without DNA. This CDR3 is 14 amino acids long. From germline, CDR1 is SQVTM and CDR2 ANQGSEA. CDR3 sequence: CSVPGEGVFYEQFF.

V gene TRBV7-2 combines with J gene TRBJ2-3; TCRdb's D call, TRBD1, is unchecked because there is no DNA. The CDR3 consists of 15 residues. The V gene's germline CDR1 is SGHTA and CDR2 FQGNSA. This chain's CDR3 is CASSLVDSDTDTQYF.

This chain uses TRBV29-1 with TRBJ2-3; no DNA is available, so the TRBD2 call from TCRdb remains unchecked. This CDR3 has 15 amino acids. CDR1 is SQVTM and CDR2 is ANQGSEA in the germline V gene. CDR3 amino acids: CSVGGGRAYQDTQYF.

V and J are TRBV19 and TRBJ2-1; TCRdb designates TRBD2, a call that cannot be tested without DNA. The CDR3 length is 16 residues. Germline loops: CDR1 LNHDA, CDR2 SQIVND (reference sequence). The CDR3 loop is CASSIPGLPSYNEQFF. Combining the CDR3 with reference TRBV19 and TRBJ2-1 gives the whole variable domain DGGITQSPKYLFRKEGQNVTLSCEQNLNHDAMYWYRQDPGQGLRLIYYSQIVNDFQKGDIAEGYSVSREKKESFPLTVTSAQKNPTAFYLCASSIPGLPSYNEQFFGPGTRLTVL.

V is TRBV12-3 or TRBV12-4 and J is TRBJ2-7; TCRdb designates TRBD1, a call that cannot be tested without DNA. The CDR3 runs 13 residues. This CDR3 is CASTPDSSYEQYF.

The chain combines TRBV20-1 with TRBJ2-1. The CDR3 is 14 amino acids. Germline V gives CDR1 DFQATT, CDR2 SNEGSKA (reference sequence). The CDR3 region is CSARDLKAYNEQFF.

The chain recombines TRBV19 with TRBJ1-4. This CDR3 contains 12 residues. The germline CDR1 and CDR2 sequences are LNHDA and SQIVND (reference sequence). CDR3 region: CASRKGWDKLFF.

The chain recombines TRBV19 with TRBJ2-1; the D call of TRBD2 rests on TCRdb alone, since no DNA is present to check it. The CDR3 runs 17 residues. Germline V gene data show CDR1 as LNHDA and CDR2 as SQIVND (reference sequence). CDR3 residues: CASSIASGRDSYNEQFF.